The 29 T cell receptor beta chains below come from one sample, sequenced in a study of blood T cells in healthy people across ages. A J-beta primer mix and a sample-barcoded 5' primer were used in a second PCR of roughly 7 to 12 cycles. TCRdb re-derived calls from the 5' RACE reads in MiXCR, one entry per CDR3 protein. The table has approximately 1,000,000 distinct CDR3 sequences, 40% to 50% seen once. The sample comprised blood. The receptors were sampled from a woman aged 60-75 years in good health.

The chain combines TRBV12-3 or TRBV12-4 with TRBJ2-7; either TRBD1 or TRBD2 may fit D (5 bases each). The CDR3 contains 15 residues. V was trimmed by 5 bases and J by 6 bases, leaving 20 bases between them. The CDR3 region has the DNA TGTGCCAGCAGTACAAATAGGGACCCTACGGGCGAGCAGTACTTC. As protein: CASSTNRDPTGEQYF.

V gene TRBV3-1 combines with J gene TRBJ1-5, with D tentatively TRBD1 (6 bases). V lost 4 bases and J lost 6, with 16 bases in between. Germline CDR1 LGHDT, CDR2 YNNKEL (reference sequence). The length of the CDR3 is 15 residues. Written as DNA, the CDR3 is TGTGCCAGCAGCCCGTATAGGGGGGCGGGTCAGCCCCAGCATTTT. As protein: CASSPYRGAGQPQHF.

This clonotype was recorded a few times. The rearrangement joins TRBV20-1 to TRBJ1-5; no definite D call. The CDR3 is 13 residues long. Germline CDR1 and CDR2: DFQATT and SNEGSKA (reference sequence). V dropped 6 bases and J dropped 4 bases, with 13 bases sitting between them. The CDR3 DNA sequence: TGCAGTGCAGGCGGAGAGAAGAATCAGCCCCAGCATTTT. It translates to CSAGGEKNQPQHF.

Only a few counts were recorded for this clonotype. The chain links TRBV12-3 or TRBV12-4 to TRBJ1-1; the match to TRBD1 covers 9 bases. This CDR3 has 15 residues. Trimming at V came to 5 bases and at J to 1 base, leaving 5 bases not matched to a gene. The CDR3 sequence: CASSPRQGGNTEAFF. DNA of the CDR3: TGTGCCAGCAGTCCACGACAGGGGGGGAACACTGAAGCTTTCTTT.

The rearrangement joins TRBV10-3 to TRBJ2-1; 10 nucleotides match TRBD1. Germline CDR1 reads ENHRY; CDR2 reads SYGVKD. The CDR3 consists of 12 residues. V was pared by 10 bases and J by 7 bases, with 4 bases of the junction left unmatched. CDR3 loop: CATGTGVNEQFF. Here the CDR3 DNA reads TGTGCCACCGGGACAGGGGTAAATGAGCAGTTCTTC.

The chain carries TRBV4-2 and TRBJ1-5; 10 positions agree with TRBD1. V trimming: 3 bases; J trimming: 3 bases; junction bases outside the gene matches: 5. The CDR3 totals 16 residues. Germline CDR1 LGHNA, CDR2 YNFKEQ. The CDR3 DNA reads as TGTGCCAGCAGCCAGGAAGACAGGGGGCTCAATCAGCCCCAGCATTTT. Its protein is CASSQEDRGLNQPQHF.

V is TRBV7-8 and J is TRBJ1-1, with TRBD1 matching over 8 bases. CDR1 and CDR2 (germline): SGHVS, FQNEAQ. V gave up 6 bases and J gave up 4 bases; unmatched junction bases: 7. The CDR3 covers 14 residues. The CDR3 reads CASSRTGTGTEAFF. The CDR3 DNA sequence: TGTGCCAGCAGTCGGACAGGGACGGGCACTGAAGCTTTCTTT.

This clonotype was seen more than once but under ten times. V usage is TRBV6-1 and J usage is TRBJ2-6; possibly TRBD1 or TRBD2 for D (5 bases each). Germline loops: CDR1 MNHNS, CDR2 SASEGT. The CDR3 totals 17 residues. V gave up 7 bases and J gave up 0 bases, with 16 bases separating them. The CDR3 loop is CASIPRDVGSGANVLTF. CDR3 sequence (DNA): TGTGCCAGCATTCCGAGGGACGTCGGCTCTGGGGCCAACGTCCTGACTTTC.

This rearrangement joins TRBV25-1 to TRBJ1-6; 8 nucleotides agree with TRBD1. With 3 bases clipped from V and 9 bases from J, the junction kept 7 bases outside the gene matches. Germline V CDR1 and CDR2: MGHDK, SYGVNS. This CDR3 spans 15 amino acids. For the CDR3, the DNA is TGTGCCAGCAGTGATCCAGGGGGCTTGGGTTCACCCCTCCACTTT. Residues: CASSDPGGLGSPLHF.

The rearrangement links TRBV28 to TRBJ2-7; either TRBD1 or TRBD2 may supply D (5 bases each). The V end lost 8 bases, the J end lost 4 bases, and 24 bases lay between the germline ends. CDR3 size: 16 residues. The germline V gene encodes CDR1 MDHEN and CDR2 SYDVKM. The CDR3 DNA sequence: TGTGCCAGCCCGGGGCTATCAAGGCCCACTTTTTACGAGCAGTACTTC. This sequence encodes CASPGLSRPTFYEQYF. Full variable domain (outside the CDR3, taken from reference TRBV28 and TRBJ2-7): DVKVTQSSRYLVKRTGEKVFLECVQDMDHENMFWYRQDPGLGLRLIYFSYDVKMKEKGDIPEGYSVSREKKERFSLILESASTNQTSMYLCASPGLSRPTFYEQYFGPGTRLTVT.

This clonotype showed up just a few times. CDR3 sequence: CASRKSGTGAYEQYF. CDR3 bases: TGTGCCAGCAGAAAGTCCGGGACAGGGGCCTACGAGCAGTACTTC. J is TRBJ2-7 and V is TRBV6-5, with TRBD1 matching over 10 bases. Germline V lookup: CDR1 MNHEY, CDR2 SVGAGI. This CDR3 is built from 15 residues. V shed 6 bases, J shed 2 bases, and the junction held 7 bases outside the gene matches.

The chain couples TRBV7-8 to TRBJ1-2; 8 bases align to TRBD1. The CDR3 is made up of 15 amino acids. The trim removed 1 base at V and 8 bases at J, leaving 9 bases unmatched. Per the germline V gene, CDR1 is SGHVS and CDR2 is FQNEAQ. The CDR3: CASSLGRTGQSGYTF. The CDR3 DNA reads TGTGCCAGCAGCTTAGGACGGACAGGGCAGTCAGGCTACACCTTC.

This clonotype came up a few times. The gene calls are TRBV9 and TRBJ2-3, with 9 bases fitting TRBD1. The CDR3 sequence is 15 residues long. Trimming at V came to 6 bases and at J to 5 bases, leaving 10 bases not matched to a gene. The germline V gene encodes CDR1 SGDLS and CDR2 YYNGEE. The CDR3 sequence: CASNTQGAFGDTQYF. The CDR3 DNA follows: TGTGCCAGCAACACACAGGGGGCGTTCGGAGATACGCAGTATTTT.

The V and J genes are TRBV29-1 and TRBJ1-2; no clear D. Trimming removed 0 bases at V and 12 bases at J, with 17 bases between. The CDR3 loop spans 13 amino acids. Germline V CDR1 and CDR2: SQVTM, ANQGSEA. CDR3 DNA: TGCAGCGTTGAAGAGGGCGGGTTGGCTCGCCACACCTTC. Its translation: CSVEEGGLARHTF.

This CDR3 reads CASSQTPGQGTYNEQFF. CDR3 nucleotides: TGTGCCAGCAGTCAAACCCCGGGACAGGGGACCTACAATGAGCAGTTCTTC. The chain has TRBV7-2 and TRBJ2-1; 10 bases align to TRBD1. Germline V lookup: CDR1 SGHTA, CDR2 FQGNSA. V shed 6 bases, J shed 2 bases, and the junction held 10 bases outside the gene matches. This CDR3 has 17 residues.

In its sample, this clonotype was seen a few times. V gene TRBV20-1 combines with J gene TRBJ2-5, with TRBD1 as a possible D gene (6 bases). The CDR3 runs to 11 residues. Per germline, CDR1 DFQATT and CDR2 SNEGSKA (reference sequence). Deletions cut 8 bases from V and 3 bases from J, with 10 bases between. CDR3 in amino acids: CSSHREETQYF. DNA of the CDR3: TGCAGTAGCCACAGGGAAGAGACCCAGTACTTC.

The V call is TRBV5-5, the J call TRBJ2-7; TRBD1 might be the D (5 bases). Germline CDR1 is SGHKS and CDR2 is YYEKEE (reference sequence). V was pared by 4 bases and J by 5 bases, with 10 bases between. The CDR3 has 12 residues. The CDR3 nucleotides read TGTGCCAGCAGCGGTGTCAGGGACGAGCAGTACTTC. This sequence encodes CASSGVRDEQYF. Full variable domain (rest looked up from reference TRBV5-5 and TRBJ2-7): DAGVTQSPTHLIKTRGQQVTLRCSPISGHKSVSWYQQVLGQGPQFIFQYYEKEERGRGNFPDRFSARQFPNYSSELNVNALLLGDSALYLCASSGVRDEQYFGPGTRLTVT.

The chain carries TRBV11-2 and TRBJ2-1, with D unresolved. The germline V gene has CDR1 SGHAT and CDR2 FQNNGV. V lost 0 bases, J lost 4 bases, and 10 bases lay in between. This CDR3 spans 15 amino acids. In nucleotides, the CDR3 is TGTGCCAGCAGCTTAGATGTGGAACCTTACAATGAGCAGTTCTTC. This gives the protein CASSLDVEPYNEQFF.

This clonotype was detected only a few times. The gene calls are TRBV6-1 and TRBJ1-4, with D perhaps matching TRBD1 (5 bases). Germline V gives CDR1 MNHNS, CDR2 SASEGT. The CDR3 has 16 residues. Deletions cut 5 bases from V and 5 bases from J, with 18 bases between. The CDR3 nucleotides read TGTGCCAGCAGTAAATACGACAGAGTATTAAATGAAAAACTGTTTTTT. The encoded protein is CASSKYDRVLNEKLFF.

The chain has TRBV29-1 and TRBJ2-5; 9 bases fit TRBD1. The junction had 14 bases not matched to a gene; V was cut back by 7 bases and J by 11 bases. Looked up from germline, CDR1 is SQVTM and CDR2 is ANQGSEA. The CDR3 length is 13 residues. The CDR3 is CSASRTGDNEQYF. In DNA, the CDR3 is TGCAGCGCCTCGAGGACAGGGGACAATGAGCAGTACTTC.

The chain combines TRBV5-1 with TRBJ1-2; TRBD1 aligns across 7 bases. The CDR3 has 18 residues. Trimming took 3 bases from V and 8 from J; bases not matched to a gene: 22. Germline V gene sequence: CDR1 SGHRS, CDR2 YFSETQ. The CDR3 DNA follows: TGCGCCAGCAGCTCCACGTCCGCCAGTACAGGGGCTTTTATGGGCTACACCTTC. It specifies CASSSTSASTGAFMGYTF.

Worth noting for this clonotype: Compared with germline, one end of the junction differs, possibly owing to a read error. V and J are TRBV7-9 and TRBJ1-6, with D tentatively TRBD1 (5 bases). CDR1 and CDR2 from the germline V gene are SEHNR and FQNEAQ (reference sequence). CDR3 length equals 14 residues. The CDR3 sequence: CASREGNANSPPHF. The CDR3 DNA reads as TGTGCCAGCAGGGAGGGGAATGCGAATTCACCCCCCCACTTT.

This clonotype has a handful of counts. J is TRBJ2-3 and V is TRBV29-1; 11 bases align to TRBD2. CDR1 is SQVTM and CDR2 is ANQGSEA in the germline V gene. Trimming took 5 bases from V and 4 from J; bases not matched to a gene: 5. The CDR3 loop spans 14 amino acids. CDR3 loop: CSVSQTSGADTQYF. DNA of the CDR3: TGCAGCGTTTCTCAGACTAGCGGGGCAGATACGCAGTATTTT.

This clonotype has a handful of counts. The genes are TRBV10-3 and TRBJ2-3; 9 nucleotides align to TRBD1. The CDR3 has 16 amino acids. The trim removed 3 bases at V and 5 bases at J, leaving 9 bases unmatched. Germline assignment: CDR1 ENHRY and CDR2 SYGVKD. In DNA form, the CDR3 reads TGTGCCATCAGTGATGGAGGACAGGGGAGGGGAGATACGCAGTATTTT. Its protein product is CAISDGGQGRGDTQYF.

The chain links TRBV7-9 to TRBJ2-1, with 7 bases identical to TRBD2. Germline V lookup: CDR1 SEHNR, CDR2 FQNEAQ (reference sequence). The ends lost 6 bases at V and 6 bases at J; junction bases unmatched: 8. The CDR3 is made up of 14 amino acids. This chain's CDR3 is CASSSASGGNEQFF. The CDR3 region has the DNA TGTGCCAGCAGTAGCGCTAGCGGCGGCAATGAGCAGTTCTTC.

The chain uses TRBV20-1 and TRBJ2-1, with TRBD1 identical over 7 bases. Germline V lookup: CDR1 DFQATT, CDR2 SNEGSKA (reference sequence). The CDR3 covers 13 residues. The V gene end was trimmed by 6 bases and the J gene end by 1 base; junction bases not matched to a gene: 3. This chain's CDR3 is CSATTGSYNEQFF. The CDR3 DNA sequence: TGCAGTGCCACGACAGGGTCCTACAATGAGCAGTTCTTC.

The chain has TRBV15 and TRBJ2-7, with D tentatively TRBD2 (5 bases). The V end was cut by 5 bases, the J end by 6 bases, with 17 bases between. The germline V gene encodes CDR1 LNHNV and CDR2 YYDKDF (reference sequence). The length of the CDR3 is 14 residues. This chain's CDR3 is CATSGPDGSGEQYF. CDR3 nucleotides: TGTGCCACCAGCGGCCCGGATGGGAGCGGCGAGCAGTACTTC.

CDR3 protein: CSVLTGFNSPLHF. CDR3 bases: TGCAGCGTCCTCACAGGGTTTAATTCACCCCTCCACTTT. This sequence joins TRBV29-1 and TRBJ1-6, with D perhaps TRBD1 (6 bases). The CDR3 runs 13 residues. Germline V gene sequence: CDR1 SQVTM, CDR2 ANQGSEA. Trimming took 6 bases from V and 6 from J, leaving 12 bases between them. Filled out from reference TRBV29-1 and TRBJ1-6, the complete variable domain reads SAVISQKPSRDICQRGTSLTIQCQVDSQVTMMFWYRQQPGQSLTLIATANQGSEATYESGFVIDKFPISRPNLTFSTLTVSNMSPEDSSIYLCSVLTGFNSPLHFGNGTRLTVT.

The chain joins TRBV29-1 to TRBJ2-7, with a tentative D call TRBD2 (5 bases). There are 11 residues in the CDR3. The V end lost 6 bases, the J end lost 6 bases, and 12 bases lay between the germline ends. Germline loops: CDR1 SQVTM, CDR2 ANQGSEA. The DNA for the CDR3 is TGCAGCGTACGGGGAAGTCTCGAGCAGTACTTC. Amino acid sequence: CSVRGSLEQYF.